This T cell receptor (beta chain) came from a study of CD8 T cells in ankylosing spondylitis. This CDR3 region has 16 residues. Germline V gene sequence: CDR1 SGHRS, CDR2 YFSETQ. The ends lost 3 bases at V and 3 bases at J; junction bases unmatched: 5. In the case of this clonotype: Antigen: not known.

Findings of the study overall: According to the report, clones linked to the disease were significantly enriched in matched synovial fluid samples taken from ankylosing spondylitis patients. Both synovial fluid and blood in reactive arthritis had previously been reported to carry some motif variants.

Quantitative 5'-RACE with molecular barcodes was used to make the TCR beta libraries. TCRdb re-called the 5' RACE reads with MiXCR, one entry per CDR3 protein. The data show approximately 140,000 distinct CDR3 sequences, roughly 44% seen once. The source of this sequence is a male donor with ankylosing spondylitis. Sequencing was performed on synovial fluid, either unsorted or a sorted T cell fraction (not recorded which). The chain employs TRBV5-1 and TRBJ2-6; TRBD1 agrees at 8 bases. CDR3 nucleotide sequence: TGCGCCAGCAGCTCATGGACAGGGTTTGGGGCCAACGTCCTGACTTTC. Amino acid sequence: CASSSWTGFGANVLTF.